This TCR beta chain stems from a study of blood T cell repertoires in COVID-19 (dated by TCRdb to the early 2020s). With regard to the full study: Collaborator samples came from the United States, Italy and Spain and covered acute and convalescent phases of COVID-19. HLA class I and class II types, where available, came from metadata supplied by the sample provider rather than from assay-based typing. Samples were obtained from the ongoing ImmuneRACE study (first 160 participants) and from 1,000 to 1,500 subjects provided by 6 global collaborators. A freely available public database, intended as a resource for researchers studying the immune response to SARS-CoV-2, is where the repertoires were released. Deeply sampled blood TCRbeta repertoires from subjects exposed to, actively infected with, or recovered from COVID-19 were included in the dataset. A de-identified subject ID, COVID-19 status, age in years and sex were almost always included in the sample metadata. The prospective study material was composed of cDNA or gDNA derived from T cells, B-cell-depleted T cells, or PBMCs.

A note on this clone: Its target antigen remains unknown. Base qualities are not at hand, and no much larger clone is one base apart.

From the germline V gene, CDR1 is SQVTM and CDR2 is ANQGSEA. The CDR3 runs 13 amino acids, cysteine and phenylalanine included. Solely the CDR3 DNA is kept, with 39 bases framed from the first base. Trimming takes 1 base from V and 3 bases from J, and the germline ends sit 9 bases apart. Study-wide findings and limitations: Clinical and demographic metadata were provided uncurated, with the amount varying by source and participant.

TCRbeta CDR3 regions were amplified from genomic DNA by means of the immunoSEQ Assay, a bias-controlled multiplex PCR. In the original analysis: The number of nucleated cells in each sample was estimated from the amplification of reference gene primers within the assay. To quantify the absolute abundance of each unique TCRbeta CDR3 rearrangement, sequence reads were collapsed and filtered. For each sample, productive Simpson clonality was calculated by taking the square root of Simpson's diversity index across productive rearrangements. This immuneACCESS table, as held by TCRdb, lists in-frame sequences with V and J called but not all clones. Of the missing ones, under half trace to an unresolved V gene in checked studies; the others have no known cause. The D gene and trimming were derived from the DNA, and the V and J assignments and clone size from that table. The sample includes tens of thousands of clones, with roughly 88% observed a single time. The leading ten clones occupy roughly a quarter of the sample.

Each collaborating institution followed its own protocols to collect whole blood in K2EDTA tubes. For TCRbeta analysis, collaborators shipped samples in one of three forms: frozen whole blood, isolated PBMCs, or DNA extracted from either of those sample types. The specimen was peripheral blood. The chain employs TRBV29-1 and TRBJ1-1; the D segment could be TRBD1, given 6 matching bases. This clonotype was obtained from a human donor with active COVID-19. The donor label of this sample is uncertain. The nucleotide sequence is given as TGCAGCGTTGAAGCGTCAGGGGACACTGAAGCTTTCTTT. It codes for CSVEASGDTEAFF.